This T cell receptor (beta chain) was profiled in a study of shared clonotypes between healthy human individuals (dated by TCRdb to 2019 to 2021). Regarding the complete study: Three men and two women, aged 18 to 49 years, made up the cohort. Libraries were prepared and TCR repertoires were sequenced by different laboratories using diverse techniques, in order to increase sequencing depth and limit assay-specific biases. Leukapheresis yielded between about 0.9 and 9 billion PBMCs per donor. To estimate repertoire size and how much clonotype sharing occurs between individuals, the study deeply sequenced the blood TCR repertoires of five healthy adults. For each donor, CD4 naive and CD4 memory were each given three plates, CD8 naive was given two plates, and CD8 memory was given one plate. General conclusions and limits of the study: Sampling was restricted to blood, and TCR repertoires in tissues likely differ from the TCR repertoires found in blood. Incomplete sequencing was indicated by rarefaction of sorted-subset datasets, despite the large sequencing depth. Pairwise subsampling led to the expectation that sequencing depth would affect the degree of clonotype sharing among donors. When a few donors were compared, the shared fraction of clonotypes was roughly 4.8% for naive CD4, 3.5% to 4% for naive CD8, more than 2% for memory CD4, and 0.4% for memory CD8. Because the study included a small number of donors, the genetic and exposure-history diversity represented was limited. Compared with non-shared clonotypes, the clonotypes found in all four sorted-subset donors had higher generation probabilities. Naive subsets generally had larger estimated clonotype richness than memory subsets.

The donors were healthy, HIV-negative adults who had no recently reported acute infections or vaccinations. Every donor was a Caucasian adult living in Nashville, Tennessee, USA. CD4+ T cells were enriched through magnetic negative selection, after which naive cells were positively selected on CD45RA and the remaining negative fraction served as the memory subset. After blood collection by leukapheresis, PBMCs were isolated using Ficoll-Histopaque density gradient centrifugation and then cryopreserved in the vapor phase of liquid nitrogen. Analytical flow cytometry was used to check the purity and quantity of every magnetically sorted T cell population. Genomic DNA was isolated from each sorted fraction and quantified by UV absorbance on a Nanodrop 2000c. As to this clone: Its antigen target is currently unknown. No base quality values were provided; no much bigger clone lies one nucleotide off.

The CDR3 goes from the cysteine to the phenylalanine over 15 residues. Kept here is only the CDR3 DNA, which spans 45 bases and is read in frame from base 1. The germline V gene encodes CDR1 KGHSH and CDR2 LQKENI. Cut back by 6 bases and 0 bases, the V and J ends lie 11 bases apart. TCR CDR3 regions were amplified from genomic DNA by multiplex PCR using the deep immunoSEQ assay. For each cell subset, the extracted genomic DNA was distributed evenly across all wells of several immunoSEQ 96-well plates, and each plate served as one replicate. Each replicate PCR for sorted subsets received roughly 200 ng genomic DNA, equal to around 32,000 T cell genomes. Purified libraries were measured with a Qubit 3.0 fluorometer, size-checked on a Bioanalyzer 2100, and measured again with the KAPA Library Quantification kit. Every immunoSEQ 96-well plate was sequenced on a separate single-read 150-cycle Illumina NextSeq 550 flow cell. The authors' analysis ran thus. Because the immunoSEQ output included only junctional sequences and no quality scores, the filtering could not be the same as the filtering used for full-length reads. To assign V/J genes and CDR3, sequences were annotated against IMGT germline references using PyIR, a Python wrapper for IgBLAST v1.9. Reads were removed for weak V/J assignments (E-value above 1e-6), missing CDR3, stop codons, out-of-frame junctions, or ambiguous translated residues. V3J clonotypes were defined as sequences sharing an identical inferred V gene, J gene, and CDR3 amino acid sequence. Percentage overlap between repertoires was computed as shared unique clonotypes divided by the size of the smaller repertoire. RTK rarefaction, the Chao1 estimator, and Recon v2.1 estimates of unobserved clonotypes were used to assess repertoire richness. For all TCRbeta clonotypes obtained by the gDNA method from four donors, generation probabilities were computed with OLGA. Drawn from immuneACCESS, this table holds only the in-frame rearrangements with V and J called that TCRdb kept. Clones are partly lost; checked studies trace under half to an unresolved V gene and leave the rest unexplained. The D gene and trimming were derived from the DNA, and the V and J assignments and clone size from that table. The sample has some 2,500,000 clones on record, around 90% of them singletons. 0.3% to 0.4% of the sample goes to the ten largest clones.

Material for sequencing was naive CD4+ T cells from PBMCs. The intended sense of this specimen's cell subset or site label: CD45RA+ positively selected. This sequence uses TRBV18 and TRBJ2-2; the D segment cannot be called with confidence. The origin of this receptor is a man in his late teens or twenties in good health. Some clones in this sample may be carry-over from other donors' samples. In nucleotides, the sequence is TGTGCCAGCTCTATGGTGGGGTCGAACACCGGGGAGCTGTTTTTT. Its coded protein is CASSMVGSNTGELFF.